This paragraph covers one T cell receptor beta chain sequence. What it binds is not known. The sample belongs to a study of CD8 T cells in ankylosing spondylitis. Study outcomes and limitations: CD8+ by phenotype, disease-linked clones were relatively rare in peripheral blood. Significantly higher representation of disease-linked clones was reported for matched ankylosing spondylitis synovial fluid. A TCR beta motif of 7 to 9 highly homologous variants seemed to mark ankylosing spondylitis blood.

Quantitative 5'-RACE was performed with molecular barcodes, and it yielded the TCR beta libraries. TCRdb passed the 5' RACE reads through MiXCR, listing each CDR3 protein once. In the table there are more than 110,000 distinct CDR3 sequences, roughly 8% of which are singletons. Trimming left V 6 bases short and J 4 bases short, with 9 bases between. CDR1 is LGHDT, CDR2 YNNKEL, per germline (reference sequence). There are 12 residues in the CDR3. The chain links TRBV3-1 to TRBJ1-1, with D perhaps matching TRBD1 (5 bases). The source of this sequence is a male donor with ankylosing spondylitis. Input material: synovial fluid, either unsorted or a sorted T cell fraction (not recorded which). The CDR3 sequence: CASSRGGTEAFF. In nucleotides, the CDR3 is TGTGCCAGCAGTCGGGGGGGCACTGAAGCTTTCTTT. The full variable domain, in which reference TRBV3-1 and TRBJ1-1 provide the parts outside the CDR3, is DTAVSQTPKYLVTQMGNDKSIKCEQNLGHDTMYWYKQDSKKFLKIMFSYNNKELIINETVPNRFSPKSPDKAHLNLHINSLELGDSAVYFCASSRGGTEAFFGQGTRLTVV.